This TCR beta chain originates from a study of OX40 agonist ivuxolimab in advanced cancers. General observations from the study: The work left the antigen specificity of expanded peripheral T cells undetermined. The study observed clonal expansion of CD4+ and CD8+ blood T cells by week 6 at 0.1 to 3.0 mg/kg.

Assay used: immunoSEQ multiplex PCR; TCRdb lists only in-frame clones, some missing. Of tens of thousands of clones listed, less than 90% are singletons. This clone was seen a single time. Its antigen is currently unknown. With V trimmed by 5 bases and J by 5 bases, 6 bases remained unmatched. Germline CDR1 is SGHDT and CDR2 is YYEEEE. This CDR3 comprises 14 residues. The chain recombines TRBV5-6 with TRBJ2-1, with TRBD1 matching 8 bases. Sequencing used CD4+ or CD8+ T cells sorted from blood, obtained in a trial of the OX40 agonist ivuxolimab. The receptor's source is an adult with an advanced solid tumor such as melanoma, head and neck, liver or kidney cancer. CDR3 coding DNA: TGTGCCAGCAGTAGGCAGGGGGCACACAATGAGCAGTTCTTC. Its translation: CASSRQGAHNEQFF.